This TCR beta chain was sequenced during a study of cytomegalovirus exposure and HLA in healthy donors. It was with 60 Vbeta and 13 Jbeta primers that the PCR ran. Method: immunoSEQ multiplex PCR; TCRdb's copy keeps in-frame clones and lacks some. The profile shows around 130,000 clones, 75% to 90% of them singletons. Study outcomes and limitations: In a later analysis, a genetic analysis reported fewer productive-TCR N-insertions in an Asian-associated ancestry cluster than the cohort average. The authors judged a highly shared variant cluster likely a sequencing artifact.

Remarks on this clone: Its antigen is not identified. Compared with germline, one end of the junction differs, possibly owing to a read error. The sample contains more than one DNA sequence encoding this CDR3.

The sequence was obtained from a middle-aged man in good health and CMV-seronegative. Sequencing was carried out using PBMCs.

As DNA, the CDR3 is TGTGCCAGCAGCTACTCGGGCAGGACAGATACGCAGTATTTT. Protein: CASSYSGRTDTQYF. J is TRBJ2-3 and V is TRBV6-5; no firm D call. The CDR3 sequence is 14 residues long. Germline loops: CDR1 MNHEY, CDR2 SVGAGI.